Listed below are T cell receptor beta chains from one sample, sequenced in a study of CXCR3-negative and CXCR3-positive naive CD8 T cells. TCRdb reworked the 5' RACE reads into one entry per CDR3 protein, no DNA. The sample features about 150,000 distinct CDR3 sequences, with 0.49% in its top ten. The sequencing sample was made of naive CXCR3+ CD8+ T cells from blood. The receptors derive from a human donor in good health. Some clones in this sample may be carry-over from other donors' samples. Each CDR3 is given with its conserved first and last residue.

CASSERYYSYNEQFF,TRBJ2-1,TRBV2
CASSLAPGGASYEQYF,TRBJ2-7,TRBV7-9
CASSLAVQDGYTF,TRBJ1-2,TRBV7-9
CASSQEPLSQYF,TRBJ2-3,TRBV12-3/TRBV12-4
CASSLKQGAGELFF,TRBJ2-2,TRBV27
CSVEDEGNTEAFF,TRBJ1-1,TRBV29-1
CSAHITSGTYTDTQYF,TRBJ2-3,TRBV20-1
CASSSFPGQGAEAFF,TRBJ1-1,TRBV28
CASSQDPSGQGAYEQFF,TRBJ2-1,TRBV4-1
CASSIEGYEQYF,TRBJ2-7,TRBV28
CSEQVPSYYHEQFF,TRBJ2-1,TRBV20-1
CASTPAGWTEAFF,TRBJ1-1,TRBV19
CASSPLVRGTDTQYF,TRBJ2-3,TRBV18
CSVEDRAGYDEQYF,TRBJ2-7,TRBV29-1
CASSLEIPRAEQFF,TRBJ2-1,TRBV11-2
CASSSTASQGPPYEQYF,TRBJ2-7,TRBV7-9
CSARPLLAEETQYF,TRBJ2-5,TRBV20-1
CASSPHFRLAPSTDTQYF,TRBJ2-3,TRBV4-1
CASSFGTSYGYTF,TRBJ1-2,TRBV5-1
CASSQGLTYNSPLHF,TRBJ1-6,TRBV5-1
CASTLHGREGYNNEQFF,TRBJ2-1,TRBV28
CASSGQGQPQETQYF,TRBJ2-5,TRBV12-3/TRBV12-4
CATSGGGKNIQYF,TRBJ2-4,TRBV15